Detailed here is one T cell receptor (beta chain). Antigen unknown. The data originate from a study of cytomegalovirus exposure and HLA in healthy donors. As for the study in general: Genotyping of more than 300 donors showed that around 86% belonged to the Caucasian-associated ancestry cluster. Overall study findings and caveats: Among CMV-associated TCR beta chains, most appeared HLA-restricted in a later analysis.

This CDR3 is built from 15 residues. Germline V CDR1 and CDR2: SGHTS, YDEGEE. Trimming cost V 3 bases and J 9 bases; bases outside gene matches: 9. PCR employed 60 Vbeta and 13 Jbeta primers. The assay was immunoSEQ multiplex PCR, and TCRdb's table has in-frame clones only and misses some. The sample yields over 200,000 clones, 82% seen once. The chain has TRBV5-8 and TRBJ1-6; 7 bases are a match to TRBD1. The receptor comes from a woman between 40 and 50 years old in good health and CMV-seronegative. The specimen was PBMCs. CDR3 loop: CASSSQGGRGSPLHF. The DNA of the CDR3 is TGTGCCAGCAGCTCCCAGGGGGGACGAGGTTCACCCCTCCACTTT. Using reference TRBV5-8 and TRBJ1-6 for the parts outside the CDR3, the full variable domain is EAGVTQSPTHLIKTRGQQATLRCSPISGHTSVYWYQQALGLGLQFLLWYDEGEERNRGNFPPRFSGRQFPNYSSELNVNALELEDSALYLCASSSQGGRGSPLHFGNGTRLTVT.